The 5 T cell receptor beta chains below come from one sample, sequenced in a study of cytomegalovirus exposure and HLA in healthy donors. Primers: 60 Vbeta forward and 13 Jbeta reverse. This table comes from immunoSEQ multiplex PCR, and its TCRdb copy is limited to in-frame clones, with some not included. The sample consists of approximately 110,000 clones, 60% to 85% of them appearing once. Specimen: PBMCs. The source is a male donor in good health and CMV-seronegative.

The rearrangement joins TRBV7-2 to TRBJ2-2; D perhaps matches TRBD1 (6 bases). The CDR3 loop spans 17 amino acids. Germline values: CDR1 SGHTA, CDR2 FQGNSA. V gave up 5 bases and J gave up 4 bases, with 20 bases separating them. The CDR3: CASSPPWGLLSTGELFF. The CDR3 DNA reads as TGTGCCAGCAGCCCTCCTTGGGGGCTTTTGAGCACCGGGGAGCTGTTTTTT.

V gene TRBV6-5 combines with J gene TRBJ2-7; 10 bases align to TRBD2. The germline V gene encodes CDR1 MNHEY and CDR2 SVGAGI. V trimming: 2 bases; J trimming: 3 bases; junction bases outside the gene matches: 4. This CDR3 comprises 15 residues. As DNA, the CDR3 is TGTGCCAGCAGTTACCAACCTAGCGGGAGCTACGAGCAGTACTTC. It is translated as CASSYQPSGSYEQYF.

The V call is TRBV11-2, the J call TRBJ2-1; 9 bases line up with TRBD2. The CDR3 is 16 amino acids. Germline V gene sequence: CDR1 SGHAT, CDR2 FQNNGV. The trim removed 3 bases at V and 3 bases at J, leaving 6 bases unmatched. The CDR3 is CASSLKAGGSYNEQFF. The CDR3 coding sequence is TGTGCCAGCAGCTTGAAAGCGGGAGGTAGCTACAATGAGCAGTTCTTC.

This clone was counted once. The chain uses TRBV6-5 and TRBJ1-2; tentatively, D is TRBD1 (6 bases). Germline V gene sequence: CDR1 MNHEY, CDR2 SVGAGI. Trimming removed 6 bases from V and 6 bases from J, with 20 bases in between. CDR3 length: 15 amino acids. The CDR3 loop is CASRSRGGRSHGYTF. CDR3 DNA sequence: TGTGCCAGCAGGTCCCGGGGGGGGCGATCTCATGGCTACACCTTC.

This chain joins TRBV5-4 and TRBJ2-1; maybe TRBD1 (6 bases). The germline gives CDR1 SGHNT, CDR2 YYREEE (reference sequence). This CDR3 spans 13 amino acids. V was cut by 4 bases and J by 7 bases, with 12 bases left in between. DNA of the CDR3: TGTGCCAGCAGCCCAGACAGGTTGAATGAGCAGTTCTTC. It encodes CASSPDRLNEQFF.